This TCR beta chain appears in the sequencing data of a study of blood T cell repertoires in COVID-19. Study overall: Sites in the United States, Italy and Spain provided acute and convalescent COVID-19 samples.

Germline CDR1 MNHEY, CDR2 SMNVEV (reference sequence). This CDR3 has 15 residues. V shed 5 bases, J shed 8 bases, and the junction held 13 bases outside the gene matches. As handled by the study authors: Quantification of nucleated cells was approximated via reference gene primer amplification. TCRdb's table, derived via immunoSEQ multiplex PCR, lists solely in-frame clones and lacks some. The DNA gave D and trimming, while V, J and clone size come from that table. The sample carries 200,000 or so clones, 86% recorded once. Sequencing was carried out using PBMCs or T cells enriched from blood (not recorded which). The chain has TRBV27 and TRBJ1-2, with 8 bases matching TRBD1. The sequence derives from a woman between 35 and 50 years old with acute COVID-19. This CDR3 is CASSPIGQGGGGYTF. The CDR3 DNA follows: TGTGCCAGCAGTCCCATCGGACAGGGAGGTGGGGGCTACACCTTC.